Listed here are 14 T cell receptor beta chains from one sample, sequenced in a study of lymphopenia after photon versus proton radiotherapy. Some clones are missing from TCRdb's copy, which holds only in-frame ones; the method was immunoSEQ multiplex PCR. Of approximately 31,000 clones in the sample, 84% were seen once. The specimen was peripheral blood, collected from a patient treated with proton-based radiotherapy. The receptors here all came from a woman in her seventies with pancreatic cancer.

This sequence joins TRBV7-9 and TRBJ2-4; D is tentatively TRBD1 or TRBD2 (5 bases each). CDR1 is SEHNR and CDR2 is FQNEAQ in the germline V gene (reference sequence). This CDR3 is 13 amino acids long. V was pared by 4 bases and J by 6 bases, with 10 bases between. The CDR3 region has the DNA TGTGCCAGCAGCTCGGGACGGGCAAACATTCAGTACTTC. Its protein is CASSSGRANIQYF.

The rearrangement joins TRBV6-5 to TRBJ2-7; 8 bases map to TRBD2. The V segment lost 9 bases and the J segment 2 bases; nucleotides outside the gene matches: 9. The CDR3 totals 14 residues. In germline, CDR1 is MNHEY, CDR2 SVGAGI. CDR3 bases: TGTGCCAGTTCGAGCGGGAGTAGTGCCTACGAGCAGTACTTC. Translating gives CASSSGSSAYEQYF.

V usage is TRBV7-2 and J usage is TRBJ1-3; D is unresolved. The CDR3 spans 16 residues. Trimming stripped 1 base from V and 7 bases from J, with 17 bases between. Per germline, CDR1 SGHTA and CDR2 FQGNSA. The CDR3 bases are TGTGCCAGCAGCTTAGAAGTTAGCAGCAGGACGAACACCATATATTTT. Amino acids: CASSLEVSSRTNTIYF. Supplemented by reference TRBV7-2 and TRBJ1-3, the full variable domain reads GAGVSQSPSNKVTEKGKDVELRCDPISGHTALYWYRQSLGQGLEFLIYFQGNSAPDKSGLPSDRFSAERTGGSVSTLTIQRTQQEDSAVYLCASSLEVSSRTNTIYFGEGSWLTVV.

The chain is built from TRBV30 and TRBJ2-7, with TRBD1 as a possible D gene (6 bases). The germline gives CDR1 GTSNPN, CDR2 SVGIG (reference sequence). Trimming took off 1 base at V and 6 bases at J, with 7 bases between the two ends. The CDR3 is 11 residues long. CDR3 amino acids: CAWSGGGEQYF. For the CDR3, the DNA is TGTGCCTGGAGTGGAGGGGGCGAGCAGTACTTC.

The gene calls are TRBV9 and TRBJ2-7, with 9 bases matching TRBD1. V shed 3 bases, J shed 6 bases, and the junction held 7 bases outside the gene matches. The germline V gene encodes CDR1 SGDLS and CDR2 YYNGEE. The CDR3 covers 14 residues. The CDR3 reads CASSEPGQGREQYF. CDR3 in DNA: TGTGCCAGCAGCGAGCCGGGACAGGGCCGCGAGCAGTACTTC.

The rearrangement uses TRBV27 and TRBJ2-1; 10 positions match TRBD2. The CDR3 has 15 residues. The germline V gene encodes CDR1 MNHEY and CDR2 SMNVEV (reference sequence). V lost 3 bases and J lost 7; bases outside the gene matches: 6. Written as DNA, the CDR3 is TGTGCCAGCAGTTTTAGCGGGAGGTTTAAGAATGAGCAGTTCTTC. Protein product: CASSFSGRFKNEQFF.

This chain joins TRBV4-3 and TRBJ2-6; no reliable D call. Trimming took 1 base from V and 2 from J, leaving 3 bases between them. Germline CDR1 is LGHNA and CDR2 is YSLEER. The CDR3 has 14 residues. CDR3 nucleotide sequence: TGCGCCAGCAGCCAAGTACCTGGGGCCAACGTCCTGACTTTC. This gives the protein CASSQVPGANVLTF.

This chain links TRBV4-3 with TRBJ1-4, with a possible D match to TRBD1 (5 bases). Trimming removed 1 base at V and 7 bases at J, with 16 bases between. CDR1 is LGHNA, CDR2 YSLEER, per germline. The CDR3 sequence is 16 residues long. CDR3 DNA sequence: TGCGCCAGCAGCCAAGGGCACCGGGACGTCAGTGAAAAACTGTTTTTT. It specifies CASSQGHRDVSEKLFF.

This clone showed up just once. DNA for the CDR3: TGTGCCAGCAGCCGACAGGGATGGAGCACAGATACGCAGTATTTT. Protein product: CASSRQGWSTDTQYF. V usage is TRBV5-6 and J usage is TRBJ2-3; 7 bases agree with TRBD1. The CDR3 sequence is 15 residues long. With 4 bases clipped from V and 0 bases from J, the junction kept 5 bases outside the gene matches. In germline, CDR1 is SGHDT, CDR2 YYEEEE.

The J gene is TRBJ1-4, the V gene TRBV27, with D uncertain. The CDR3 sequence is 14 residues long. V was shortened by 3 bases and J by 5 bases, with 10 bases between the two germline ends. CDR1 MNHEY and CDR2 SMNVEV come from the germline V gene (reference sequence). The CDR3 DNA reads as TGTGCCAGCAGTTTCAGTCGAATCAATGAAAAACTGTTTTTT. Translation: CASSFSRINEKLFF.

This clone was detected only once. The CDR3 coding sequence is TGTGCCAGCAGCTCCCAGCGGGGCACAGATACGCAGTATTTT. It specifies CASSSQRGTDTQYF. V is TRBV9 and J is TRBJ2-3; D might be TRBD2 (6 bases). Germline V gives CDR1 SGDLS, CDR2 YYNGEE. The CDR3 sequence is 14 residues long. Trimming stripped 4 bases from V and 1 base from J, with 10 bases between.

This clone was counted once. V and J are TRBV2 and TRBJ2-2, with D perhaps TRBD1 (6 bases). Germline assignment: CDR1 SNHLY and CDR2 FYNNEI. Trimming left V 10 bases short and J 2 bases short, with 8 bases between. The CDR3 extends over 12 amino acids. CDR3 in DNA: TGTGCCATACAGGGTAACACCGGGGAGCTGTTTTTT. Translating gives CAIQGNTGELFF.

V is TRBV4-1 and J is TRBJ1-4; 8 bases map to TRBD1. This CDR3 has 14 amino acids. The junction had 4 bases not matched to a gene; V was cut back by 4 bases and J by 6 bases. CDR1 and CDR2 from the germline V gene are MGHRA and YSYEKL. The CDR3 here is CASSLRGLDEKLFF. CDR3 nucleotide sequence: TGCGCCAGCAGCCTCAGGGGGCTCGATGAAAAACTGTTTTTT.

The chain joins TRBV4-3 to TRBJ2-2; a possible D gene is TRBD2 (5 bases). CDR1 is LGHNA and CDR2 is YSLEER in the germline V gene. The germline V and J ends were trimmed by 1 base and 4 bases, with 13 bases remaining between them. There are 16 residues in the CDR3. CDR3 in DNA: TGCGCCAGCAGCCAAGTTGGGGAGCGGACCACCGGGGAGCTGTTTTTT. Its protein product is CASSQVGERTTGELFF.